One TCR beta chain is described in this entry. Per the authors' pipeline: Amplification from reference gene primers served as the basis for estimated nucleated cell counts. Generated by immunoSEQ multiplex PCR, the TCRdb table keeps only in-frame clones and is missing some. V and J calls and clone size come straight from that table; D and trimming were deduced from the DNA. The table includes roughly 100,000 clones, 75% to 85% detected once. Germline assignment: CDR1 MNHEY and CDR2 SVGAGI. V dropped 8 bases and J dropped 8; count of bases not matched to a gene: 9. This CDR3 has 13 amino acids. This sample was included in a study of blood T cell repertoires in COVID-19. Study context: Both acute and convalescent COVID-19 samples were obtained from the United States, Italy and Spain.

This sequence originates from a man aged 55 to 70 with acute or convalescent COVID-19. The sample comprised peripheral blood. The chain combines TRBV6-5 with TRBJ1-2; 9 bases are shared with TRBD1. The CDR3 DNA reads TGTGCCAGCGGGACCAGACAGGGGGAAGGCTACACCTTC. The encoded protein is CASGTRQGEGYTF.